This T cell receptor (beta chain) was recorded in a study of blood T cell repertoires in COVID-19 (dated by TCRdb to the early 2020s). Some background on the complete study: Samples from collaborators originated in the United States, Italy and Spain and spanned both the acute and convalescent phases of COVID-19. The material from the prospective study consisted of cDNA or gDNA derived from T cells, B-cell-depleted T cells, or PBMCs. Subjects who had been exposed to COVID-19, were actively infected with it, or had recovered from it provided the deeply sampled blood TCRbeta repertoires that made up the dataset. The repertoires were made available in a free public database intended to serve as a resource for research on the immune response to SARS-CoV-2. Samples came from the ongoing ImmuneRACE study (first 160 participants) plus 1,254 subjects from 6 global collaborators. A de-identified subject ID, COVID-19 status, age in years and sex were almost always included in the sample metadata. HLA class I and class II types, where available, came from metadata supplied by the sample provider rather than from assay-based typing.

Beyond this particular receptor, the publication reports: The quantity of clinical and demographic metadata differed by source and by participant and was supplied without curation.

At one collaborating source in Seattle, patients were enrolled during active infection and were followed longitudinally through the course of disease. The collaborating institutions used their own protocols to collect whole blood in K2EDTA tubes. Collaborator samples were shipped for TCRbeta analysis as frozen whole blood, isolated PBMCs, or DNA extracted from either sample type. Concerning this clone itself: No cognate antigen has been identified for it. No qualities accompany the bases; no much larger clone lies one base away.

The V end loses 7 bases and the J end loses 5 bases, and a stretch of 10 bases separates them. CDR3 length: 13 amino acids, cysteine to phenylalanine. Solely the CDR3 DNA is kept, with 39 bases framed from the first base. According to the germline V gene, CDR1 reads KGHDR and CDR2 reads SFDVKD. TCRbeta CDR3 regions were amplified from genomic DNA by means of the immunoSEQ Assay, a bias-controlled multiplex PCR. The study's own analysis went as follows. The number of nucleated cells in each sample was estimated from the amplification of reference gene primers within the assay. To quantify the absolute abundance of each unique TCRbeta CDR3 rearrangement, sequence reads were collapsed and filtered. For each sample, productive Simpson clonality was calculated by taking the square root of Simpson's diversity index across productive rearrangements. TCRdb's version of the immuneACCESS table is confined to in-frame rearrangements and falls short of the full clone set. An unresolved V gene accounts for under half of the shortfall where checked; the remainder is of unknown origin. V, J and clone size reflect that table, while D and trimming were determined from the DNA. This sample is represented by about 330,000 clones; approximately 88% of them were singletons. The ten top clones hold roughly a tenth of the sample.

The chain is encoded by TRBV24-1 joined to TRBJ2-2; TRBD1 is possibly the D segment (5 matching bases). This receptor was taken from a man aged 25-40 years with COVID-19, enrolled during active disease. The sequencing sample was made of peripheral blood. CDR3 loop: CATRGRDTGELFF. The DNA sequence is as follows: TGTGCCACCAGGGGGCGAGATACCGGGGAGCTGTTTTTT.